This record covers a single T cell receptor (beta chain). This clonotype has a handful of counts. This receptor's antigen is unknown. No clone much larger than this one lies a single base away; base qualities are absent. This entry is derived from a study of response to subunit inactivated influenza vaccine (dated by TCRdb to the late 2010s). For the wider study: Deep quantitative T cell receptor repertoire profiling was used in the study to track responses to a trivalent subunit inactivated influenza vaccine. The full study reports these points: It was suggested by the authors that each seasonal influenza vaccination may recruit only a limited number of new T cells.

The library was produced with RT-PCR. This sample was sequenced with an Illumina HiSeq 2500. TCRdb took the public reads, trimmed them with fastp at Q25, ran MiXCR for clone calling and kept in-frame beta chains. Rows with one shared CDR3 protein collapse into an entry with the most common genes and DNA. The sample data list more than 550,000 distinct CDR3 sequences, and about 11% of these were observed just once. The ten largest clonotypes hold 10% of the sample. As encoded in the germline V gene, CDR1 is SQVTM while CDR2 is ANQGSEA. V is trimmed back by 5 bases and J by 7 bases, and the junction contains 8 bases that no gene match accounts for. There are 14 amino acids in the CDR3, from cysteine to phenylalanine inclusive. Only the CDR3 part of the read is kept: 42 bases, read in frame from the first base.

This material consisted of PBMCs from blood, taken on the day of vaccination. This receptor was identified in a man aged 50 to 59 who received an inactivated influenza vaccine. Donor details come from another sample of the same person, matched by shared clones. The V gene is TRBV29-1 and the J gene is TRBJ2-3, with 11 bases in between that match TRBD2. The DNA is as follows: TGCAGCGTTCGACTAGCGGGATTCTCAAATACGCAGTATTTT. This is translated as CSVRLAGFSNTQYF.